This entry concerns a single T cell receptor (beta chain). Its antigen is undetermined. The assay was immunoSEQ multiplex PCR, and TCRdb's table has in-frame clones only and misses some. The sample consists of some 130,000 clones, about 80% of them appearing once. The sample originates from a study of T cell responses to AZD1222 COVID-19 vaccine. Study findings and constraints: Vaccine-associated CD4 TCRs spanned spike, dominant at 160-218 and 743-854. Increases in Spike-specific TCR breadth and depth were seen after two AZD1222 doses. The donor cohort was predominantly white British with a female majority, and clonal diversity may have been underestimated.

The CDR3 is 14 residues long. Germline V gives CDR1 MNHEY, CDR2 SVGAGI. V was pared by 5 bases and J by 1 base, with 11 bases between. The gene calls are TRBV6-5 and TRBJ1-1; D unresolved. The TCR was taken from an adult in good health. The sample was peripheral blood, taken on day 0 of AZD1222 vaccination. Here the CDR3 DNA reads TGTGCCAGCAGTATCGGGTGGGGGAACACTGAAGCTTTCTTT. This gives the protein CASSIGWGNTEAFF.